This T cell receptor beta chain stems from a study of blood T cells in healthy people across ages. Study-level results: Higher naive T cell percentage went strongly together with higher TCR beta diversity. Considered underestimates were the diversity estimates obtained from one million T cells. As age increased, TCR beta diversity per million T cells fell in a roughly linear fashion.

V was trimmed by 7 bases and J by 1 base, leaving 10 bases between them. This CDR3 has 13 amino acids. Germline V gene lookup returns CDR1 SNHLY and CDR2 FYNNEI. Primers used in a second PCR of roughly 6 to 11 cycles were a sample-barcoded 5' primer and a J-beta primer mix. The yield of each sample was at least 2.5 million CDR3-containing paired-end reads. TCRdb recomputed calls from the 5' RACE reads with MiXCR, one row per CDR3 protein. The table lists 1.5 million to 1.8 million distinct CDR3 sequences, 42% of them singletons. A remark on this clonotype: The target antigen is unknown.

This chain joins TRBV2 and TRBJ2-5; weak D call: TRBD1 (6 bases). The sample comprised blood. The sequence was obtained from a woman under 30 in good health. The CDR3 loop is CASNQQGQETQYF. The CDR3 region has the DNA TGTGCCAGCAACCAACAGGGCCAAGAGACCCAGTACTTC.